The 2 T cell receptor beta chains below come from one sample, sequenced in a study of beta chain features in type 1 diabetes. Findings of the study overall: Researchers report that Type 1 diabetes patients had moderately but significantly shorter TCRB CDR3s across all four CD4+ subsets.

Expressed TCRB transcripts got sequenced, as all isolated RNA was reverse transcribed. TCRdb's table, derived via immunoSEQ multiplex PCR, lists solely in-frame clones and lacks some. The data contain about 180,000 clones, roughly 8% of them singletons. These receptors' targets are unknown. The sample was central memory CD4+ T cells from blood. All receptors come from a woman between 35 and 50 years old with type 1 diabetes.

The J gene is TRBJ1-4, the V gene TRBV5-4, with D possibly TRBD1 on 6 matching bases. The CDR3 consists of 14 residues. Germline-derived CDR1 and CDR2 are SGHNT and YYREEE (reference sequence). V was clipped by 5 bases and J by 5 bases, with 13 bases between them. The CDR3 nucleotides read TGTGCCAGCAGTAAGGACAGACTGAATGAAAAACTGTTTTTT. Encoded protein: CASSKDRLNEKLFF.

This clone has more than one count but fewer than ten. This chain connects TRBV28 to TRBJ1-2, with TRBD1 identical over 12 bases. CDR1 is MDHEN, CDR2 SYDVKM, per germline. V dropped 2 bases and J dropped 5; count of bases not matched to a gene: 9. This CDR3 is built from 17 residues. The DNA for the CDR3 is TGTGCCAGCAGTTTAGGGACAGGGGGCTACGGAGAGTATGGCTACACCTTC. Protein sequence: CASSLGTGGYGEYGYTF.